This T cell receptor (beta chain) was sequenced during a study of cytomegalovirus exposure and HLA in healthy donors. Across the study: The approximately 130 validation repertoires matched the roughly 670 first-cohort repertoires in platform, a later analysis reported. Study results and caveats: Specificity for CMV antigens was confirmed in vitro for a few of the CMV-associated chains. Subsequent analysis of the approximately 110 validation repertoires found a tendency for first-cohort TCR clusters to co-occur.

In the case of this clone: Its antigen is not identified.

The donors were part of the validation cohort, which consisted of under 150 subjects and was separate from the first cohort of 670 or so subjects. The CDR3 totals 12 residues. Trimming pared 6 bases from V and 5 bases from J, leaving 10 bases between. Looked up from germline, CDR1 is MNHEY and CDR2 is SVGAGI. Data came from immunoSEQ multiplex PCR; TCRdb stores just in-frame clones and leaves some out. The sample yields about 63,000 clones, roughly 90% seen once. What was sequenced was PBMCs. This receptor was taken from a woman younger than 35 in good health and CMV-seronegative. V and J are TRBV6-5 and TRBJ1-1; D gene ambiguous. The CDR3 reads CASSPGETEAFF. The CDR3 nucleotides are TGTGCCAGCAGCCCTGGGGAGACTGAAGCTTTCTTT.